This T cell receptor (beta chain) was retrieved from a study of blood T cells in healthy people across ages. A few counts support this clonotype. Its antigen remains unidentified. Primers used in a second PCR of about 7 to 12 cycles were a sample-barcoded 5' primer and a J-beta primer mix. Each CDR3 protein is one row after TCRdb ran MiXCR on the 5' RACE reads. The sample shows roughly 930,000 distinct CDR3 sequences, approximately 49% of them seen only once. The CDR3 loop spans 15 amino acids. Germline lookup yields CDR1 MNHEY and CDR2 SMNVEV (reference sequence). Between the trimmed V and J ends, which lost 6 bases and 11 bases, there was a span of 25 bases. In each sample, at least 7 million PBMCs were isolated. Total RNA was extracted at no less than 5.5 micrograms per sample. Study results and limitations: Naive and antigen-experienced cells were not separated, limiting conclusive comparison. Researchers deemed the diversity estimates from one million T cells underestimates.

This clonotype was sampled from a man aged 25-40 years in good health. The chain couples TRBV27 to TRBJ2-5, with D possibly matching TRBD2 (6 bases). Sequencing was performed on blood. The CDR3 reads CASRVKVGGIGEQYF. In nucleotides, the CDR3 is TGTGCCAGCAGAGTAAAGGTTGGAGGGATTGGGGAGCAGTACTTC.